The 30 T cell receptor beta chains in this list originate from one sample, sequenced in a study of T cell responses to AZD1222 COVID-19 vaccine. TCRdb keeps only in-frame clones here, not all; method: immunoSEQ multiplex PCR. The sample lists about 90,000 clones, about 90% occurring once. The material was peripheral blood, obtained on day 0 of AZD1222 vaccination. The receptor source for this set is an adult in good health.

The chain has TRBV3-1 (or the pseudogene TRBV3-2) and TRBJ1-2, with TRBD1 identical over 7 bases. J lost 4 bases, V lost 11 bases, and 10 bases had no gene match. The CDR3 consists of 13 residues. CDR1 and CDR2 (germline): LGHDT, YNNKEL (reference sequence). The CDR3 sequence: CAVATRGAYGYTF. DNA of the CDR3: TGTGCCGTGGCCACCAGGGGGGCCTATGGCTACACCTTC.

This clone is a singleton in its sample. The rearrangement uses TRBV19 and TRBJ1-2; possible D gene TRBD1, 5 bases. CDR1 is LNHDA, CDR2 SQIVND, per germline (reference sequence). Trimming shortened V by 5 bases and J by 8 bases, and 24 bases separated the two germline ends. CDR3 length: 16 residues. The CDR3 reads CASSYTPGRSLEGYTF. The CDR3 DNA reads as TGTGCCAGTAGTTATACTCCGGGACGGAGCCTAGAGGGCTACACCTTC. Combining the CDR3 with reference TRBV19 and TRBJ1-2 gives the whole variable domain DGGITQSPKYLFRKEGQNVTLSCEQNLNHDAMYWYRQDPGQGLRLIYYSQIVNDFQKGDIAEGYSVSREKKESFPLTVTSAQKNPTAFYLCASSYTPGRSLEGYTFGSGTRLTVV.

Points on this clone: The junction departs from the called germline gene at one end, perhaps through a read error. The chain employs TRBV16 and TRBJ1-2, with a possible D match to TRBD1 (6 bases). This CDR3 is 14 amino acids long. Germline CDR1 KGHSY, CDR2 FQNENV. The CDR3, as DNA: TGTGCCAGCAGCCAATCGATAAGCGGGACATCTTCTTTCTTC. It translates to CASSQSISGTSSFF.

The chain recombines TRBV28 with TRBJ2-5; D uncertain. CDR3 length: 12 amino acids. In germline, CDR1 is MDHEN, CDR2 SYDVKM. Trimming took off 3 bases at V and 8 bases at J, with 10 bases between the two ends. CDR3 loop: CASSFPQATQYF. The CDR3, as DNA: TGTGCCAGCAGTTTCCCCCAAGCCACCCAGTACTTC.

The chain links TRBV19 to TRBJ1-1, with D possibly TRBD1 on 6 matching bases. The CDR3 contains 14 residues. V was cut by 2 bases and J by 11 bases, with 18 bases left in between. CDR1 is LNHDA and CDR2 is SQIVND in the germline V gene (reference sequence). Written as DNA, the CDR3 is TGTGCCAGTAGTATAAGGGGGGGAGAATCAGGGGCTTTCTTT. Translated, it gives CASSIRGGESGAFF.

This chain joins TRBV19 and TRBJ1-3, with no clear D. There are 12 residues in the CDR3. V was clipped by 6 bases and J by 1 base, with 4 bases between them. The germline gives CDR1 LNHDA, CDR2 SQIVND (reference sequence). CDR3 DNA sequence: TGTGCCAGTAGCCCATCTGGAAACACCATATATTTT. This gives the protein CASSPSGNTIYF.

This clone was counted a single time. The V call is TRBV28, the J call TRBJ2-3; 10 positions agree with TRBD2. Unmatched junction bases numbered 3, after V lost 6 bases and J lost 0 bases. This CDR3 is 15 amino acids long. Germline V gives CDR1 MDHEN, CDR2 SYDVKM. CDR3 sequence reads: CASSRLAGSTDTQYF. The CDR3 DNA follows: TGTGCCAGCAGCCGACTAGCGGGCAGCACAGATACGCAGTATTTT.

The chain uses TRBV3-1 (or the pseudogene TRBV3-2) and TRBJ2-1; 7 bases map to TRBD2. This CDR3 contains 15 residues. Germline V CDR1 and CDR2: LGHDT, YNNKEL (reference sequence). The V and J ends lost 1 base and 4 bases, in that order; junction bases with no gene match: 4. CDR3 nucleotides: TGTGCCAGCAGCCAAGTGGCCGGGGGGTACAATGAGCAGTTCTTC. Translating gives CASSQVAGGYNEQFF.

The genes are TRBV7-9 and TRBJ2-2, with TRBD2 matching over 8 bases. Trimming removed 5 bases from V and 0 bases from J; junction bases left unmatched: 14. The germline V gene encodes CDR1 SEHNR and CDR2 FQNEAQ (reference sequence). The length of the CDR3 is 19 residues. Written as DNA, the CDR3 is TGTGCCAGCAGCCCCTATCCCCTTAGCGGGGTTCCGAACACCGGGGAGCTGTTTTTT. Protein sequence: CASSPYPLSGVPNTGELFF.

The chain carries TRBV25-1 and TRBJ1-6; a weak D match, TRBD1 (6 bases). The germline V gene has CDR1 MGHDK and CDR2 SYGVNS. This CDR3 has 13 amino acids. The V and J ends lost 4 bases and 8 bases respectively, with 9 bases between them. DNA for the CDR3: TGTGCCAGCAGTGCAACAGGGTATTCACCCCTCCACTTT. As protein: CASSATGYSPLHF.

With regard to this clone: The same CDR3 is also encoded by other DNA sequences in this sample. The V and J genes are TRBV28 and TRBJ2-1, with TRBD2 matching over 11 bases. Per the germline V gene, CDR1 is MDHEN and CDR2 is SYDVKM. J lost 0 bases, V lost 2 bases, and 3 bases had no gene match. CDR3 length: 17 amino acids. The DNA of the CDR3 is TGTGCCAGCAGTTTACCTACTAGCGGGAGCTCCTACAATGAGCAGTTCTTC. It is translated as CASSLPTSGSSYNEQFF.

This clone occurred once. The gene calls are TRBV4-2 and TRBJ2-5; no reliable D call. CDR1 LGHNA and CDR2 YNFKEQ come from the germline V gene. V lost 4 bases and J lost 2, with 2 bases in between. The CDR3 sequence is 11 residues long. This CDR3 is CASSRQETQYF. The CDR3 DNA sequence: TGTGCCAGCAGCCGTCAAGAGACCCAGTACTTC.

The chain carries TRBV6-1 and TRBJ1-1; 8 bases map to TRBD1. This CDR3 is 18 amino acids long. Trimming removed 4 bases from V and 4 bases from J; junction bases left unmatched: 17. In germline, CDR1 is MNHNS, CDR2 SASEGT. CDR3 DNA: TGTGCCAGCAGTGCACGAGCAGGGGGCGGTCAAGTTGGCACTGAAGCTTTCTTT. This translates into CASSARAGGGQVGTEAFF.

This sequence joins TRBV29-1 and TRBJ2-3; the match to TRBD2 covers 7 bases. Germline V CDR1 and CDR2: SQVTM, ANQGSEA. This CDR3 comprises 12 residues. V lost 8 bases to trimming and J lost 2 bases; unmatched junction nucleotides: 4. DNA of the CDR3: TGCAGCTCGCGGGGGTTCACAGATACGCAGTATTTT. It yields the protein CSSRGFTDTQYF.

This chain links TRBV7-9 with TRBJ1-2; tentative D call: TRBD1 (6 bases). The CDR3 is 17 residues long. V shed 7 bases and J shed 2 bases, with 23 bases lying between them. The germline V gene has CDR1 SEHNR and CDR2 FQNEAQ (reference sequence). Here the CDR3 reads CASTVAGYHRGNYGYTF. The CDR3 DNA follows: TGTGCCAGCACCGTGGCGGGGTACCATAGGGGGAACTATGGCTACACCTTC.

The CDR3 sequence: CASSGGRGSYNEQFF. CDR3 nucleotide sequence: TGTGCCAGCAGCGGGGGCAGGGGGTCCTACAATGAGCAGTTCTTC. The chain is built from TRBV9 and TRBJ2-1; TRBD1 matches at 7 bases. This CDR3 contains 15 residues. After removal of 3 bases from V and 1 base from J, the junction contained 4 bases not matched to a gene. Germline CDR1 reads SGDLS; CDR2 reads YYNGEE.

V gene TRBV6-5 combines with J gene TRBJ2-7, with 7 positions matching TRBD2. V lost 2 bases to trimming and J lost 2 bases; unmatched junction nucleotides: 3. This CDR3 spans 14 amino acids. Germline V gene data show CDR1 as MNHEY and CDR2 as SVGAGI. The DNA for the CDR3 is TGTGCCAGCAGTTACGGGAGGGCGACCTACGAGCAGTACTTC. This codes for CASSYGRATYEQYF.

The chain has TRBV19 and TRBJ2-3; D is unresolved. The CDR3 has 16 residues. V lost 7 bases to trimming and J lost 3 bases, with 20 bases between them. Germline V CDR1 and CDR2: LNHDA, SQIVND (reference sequence). CDR3 loop: CASTNSPTVGTDTQYF. DNA for the CDR3: TGTGCCAGTACCAATTCTCCGACGGTGGGTACAGATACGCAGTATTTT. Full variable domain (rest looked up from reference TRBV19 and TRBJ2-3): DGGITQSPKYLFRKEGQNVTLSCEQNLNHDAMYWYRQDPGQGLRLIYYSQIVNDFQKGDIAEGYSVSREKKESFPLTVTSAQKNPTAFYLCASTNSPTVGTDTQYFGPGTRLTVL.

V and J are TRBV9 and TRBJ2-5; D gene ambiguous. V dropped 3 bases and J dropped 3 bases, with 12 bases sitting between them. This CDR3 has 14 amino acids. Per the germline V gene, CDR1 is SGDLS and CDR2 is YYNGEE. CDR3 DNA sequence: TGTGCCAGCAGCGCCCCCACACCGAAAGAGACCCAGTACTTC. Translated: CASSAPTPKETQYF.

This clone was observed once. V usage is TRBV5-5 and J usage is TRBJ1-4; D is ambiguous. The germline V and J ends were trimmed by 2 bases and 3 bases, with 11 bases remaining between them. The CDR3 has 15 residues. From germline, CDR1 is SGHKS and CDR2 YYEKEE (reference sequence). CDR3 DNA sequence: TGTGCCAGCAGCTTATTGGACGGTCCTAATGAAAAACTGTTTTTT. Its protein is CASSLLDGPNEKLFF.

The rearrangement uses TRBV6-2 or TRBV6-3 and TRBJ2-2, with 11 bases identical to TRBD2. Looked up from germline, CDR1 is MNHEY and CDR2 is SVGEGT. V gave up 6 bases and J gave up 6 bases; unmatched junction bases: 12. This CDR3 is built from 17 residues. The CDR3 DNA sequence: TGTGCCAGCAGCCCTCTTACTAGCGGGAGTAAAGCCGGGGAGCTGTTTTTT. This sequence encodes CASSPLTSGSKAGELFF.

The chain is built from TRBV19 and TRBJ2-1; possibly TRBD1 for D (5 bases). Trimming shortened V by 7 bases and J by 8 bases, and 21 bases separated the two germline ends. Germline V gene data show CDR1 as LNHDA and CDR2 as SQIVND (reference sequence). The CDR3 runs to 15 residues. CDR3 loop: CASTARVVPSDEQFF. The CDR3 DNA reads TGTGCCAGTACCGCCAGGGTGGTCCCTTCGGATGAGCAGTTCTTC.

The chain recombines TRBV28 with TRBJ2-2; tentatively, D is TRBD2 (5 bases). This CDR3 is 14 amino acids long. V was pared by 3 bases and J by 3 bases, with 8 bases between. Looked up from germline, CDR1 is MDHEN and CDR2 is SYDVKM. The DNA for the CDR3 is TGTGCCAGCAGTTTGCTAGCAGACACCGGGGAGCTGTTTTTT. It specifies CASSLLADTGELFF.

The chain links TRBV15 to TRBJ2-7, with D tentatively TRBD2 (6 bases). The V end was cut by 3 bases, the J end by 2 bases, with 11 bases between. The CDR3 sequence is 14 residues long. Per germline, CDR1 LNHNV and CDR2 YYDKDF (reference sequence). The CDR3 is CATSREGQAYEQYF. The DNA of the CDR3 is TGTGCCACCAGCAGGGAGGGGCAGGCCTACGAGCAGTACTTC.

The genes are TRBV25-1 and TRBJ2-7, with 7 positions matching TRBD1. This CDR3 spans 14 amino acids. The V gene's germline CDR1 is MGHDK and CDR2 SYGVNS. V dropped 3 bases and J dropped 3; count of bases not matched to a gene: 5. The CDR3 nucleotides read TGTGCCAGCAGTGACCGACAGGGTCTCTACGAGCAGTACTTC. Its protein is CASSDRQGLYEQYF.

This clone was found once. The chain combines TRBV24-1 with TRBJ2-1, with 9 bases that match TRBD1. The CDR3 covers 12 residues. Germline V gives CDR1 KGHDR, CDR2 SFDVKD. The V segment lost 3 bases and the J segment 12 bases; nucleotides outside the gene matches: 2. The DNA for the CDR3 is TGTGCCACCAGTGATGACAGGGGGATGCAGTTCTTC. This sequence encodes CATSDDRGMQFF.

The CDR3 DNA follows: TGTGCCAGCAGCGCCGGACAGGGCGTCCAGACCCAGTACTTC. It specifies CASSAGQGVQTQYF. The chain has TRBV2 and TRBJ2-5; 8 bases match TRBD1. CDR3 length: 14 residues. J was trimmed by 6 bases and V by 6 bases; bases with no gene match: 9. The germline gives CDR1 SNHLY, CDR2 FYNNEI.

This chain joins TRBV7-9 and TRBJ2-7; the D gene is possibly TRBD2 (6 bases). The length of the CDR3 is 14 residues. Trimming pared 5 bases from V and 4 bases from J, leaving 15 bases between. Germline lookup yields CDR1 SEHNR and CDR2 FQNEAQ (reference sequence). This CDR3 reads CASSPVGGTYEQYF. The CDR3 nucleotides read TGTGCCAGCAGCCCCGTGGGCGGGACTTACGAGCAGTACTTC. Based on the CDR3 plus reference TRBV7-9 and TRBJ2-7, the full variable domain is DTGVSQNPRHKITKRGQNVTFRCDPISEHNRLYWYRQTLGQGPEFLTYFQNEAQLEKSRLLSDRFSAERPKGSFSTLEIQRTEQGDSAMYLCASSPVGGTYEQYFGPGTRLTVT.

The CDR3 region has the DNA TGTGCCAGTAGTATAGGCCCACAGGGCTACGAGCAGTACTTC. This codes for CASSIGPQGYEQYF. The rearrangement joins TRBV19 to TRBJ2-7; D might be TRBD1 (6 bases). Germline loops: CDR1 LNHDA, CDR2 SQIVND (reference sequence). Trimming left V 1 base short and J 3 bases short, with 10 bases between. CDR3 length equals 14 residues.

This clone was detected a few times. The rearrangement uses TRBV6-1 and TRBJ1-4; tentative D call: TRBD1 (6 bases). There are 17 residues in the CDR3. Germline CDR1 MNHNS, CDR2 SASEGT. With 1 base removed from V and 5 bases from J, the gap between germline ends came to 17 bases. The DNA for the CDR3 is TGTGCCAGCAGTGAAGATGGGACACTTAGAGGGAATGAAAAACTGTTTTTT. It is translated as CASSEDGTLRGNEKLFF.